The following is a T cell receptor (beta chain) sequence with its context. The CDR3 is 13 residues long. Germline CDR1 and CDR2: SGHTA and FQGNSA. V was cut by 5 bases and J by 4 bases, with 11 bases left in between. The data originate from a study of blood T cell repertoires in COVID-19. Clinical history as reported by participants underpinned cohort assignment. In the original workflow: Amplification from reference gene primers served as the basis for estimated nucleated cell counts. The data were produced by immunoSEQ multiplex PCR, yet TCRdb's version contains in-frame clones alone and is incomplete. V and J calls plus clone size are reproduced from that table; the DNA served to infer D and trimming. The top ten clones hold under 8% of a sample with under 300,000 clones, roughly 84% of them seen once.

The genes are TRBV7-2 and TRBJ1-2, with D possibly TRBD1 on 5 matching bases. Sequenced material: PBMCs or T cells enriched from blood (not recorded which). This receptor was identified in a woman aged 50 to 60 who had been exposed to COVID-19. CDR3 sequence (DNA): TGTGCCAGCAGCCTTGATGGGGCCTATGGCTACACCTTC. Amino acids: CASSLDGAYGYTF.